These T cell receptor beta chains were read from a single sample in a study of T cell repertoires in cytomegalovirus infection. TCRdb re-derived calls from the reads in MiXCR, one entry per CDR3 protein. The sample yields some 110,000 distinct CDR3 sequences, roughly a tenth seen once. What these receptors recognize is not known. The sequencing sample was made of PBMCs, sequenced either directly or after in vitro stimulation (not recorded which). The origin of the receptors is a human donor in good health (CMV status not recorded). Some clones in this sample may be carry-over from other donors' samples. Each CDR3 is given with its conserved first and last residue.

TRBV7-2	TRBJ2-5	CASSSYSMEETQYF
TRBV19	TRBJ2-1	CASSMDKYSYNEQFF
TRBV28	TRBJ1-4	CASSLYQGEKLFF
TRBV7-6	TRBJ2-5	CASSSGTKRETQYF
TRBV5-8	TRBJ1-2	CASNLRGGARGYTF
TRBV7-2	TRBJ2-1	CASSLASVVDEQFF
TRBV19	TRBJ2-2	CASSRARPSGSSTGELFF
TRBV30	TRBJ2-3	CAWSPSDTQYF
TRBV7-3	TRBJ2-7	CASSGGGLSSYEQYF
TRBV4-1	TRBJ1-1	CASSRTEVQGVEAFF
TRBV5-6	TRBJ1-1	CASSVTANTEAFF
TRBV6-2/TRBV6-3	TRBJ2-7	CASSYGGSGAYEQYF
TRBV7-2	TRBJ2-5	CASSSMTSETQYF
TRBV20-1	TRBJ1-4	CSARGTGGEKLFF
TRBV7-8	TRBJ1-3	CASSRTGPENTIYF
TRBV12-3/TRBV12-4	TRBJ2-7	CASSPFVGGVAEQYF
TRBV20-1	TRBJ2-2	CSARDGGANTGELFF
TRBV30	TRBJ2-4	CAWSNAGPIKGDIQYF
TRBV14	TRBJ2-5	CASSWGIQETQYF
TRBV20-1	TRBJ1-3	CSAPQPGNTIYF
TRBV12-3/TRBV12-4	TRBJ1-2	CASSLGLGRGYTF
TRBV7-2	TRBJ1-3	CASSLGSGVGNTIYF
TRBV7-2	TRBJ2-1	CASSGVGLQGTYNEQFF
TRBV4-1	TRBJ2-5	CASSQDNTGGETQYF
TRBV28	TRBJ1-5	CASSFVGGGSNQPQHF
TRBV5-1	TRBJ1-2	CASSLSDGANYGYTF
TRBV2	TRBJ1-5	CASGGTGFQPQHF
TRBV7-2	TRBJ2-2	CASSPSFGGFPGELFF
TRBV15	TRBJ2-5	CATSRDKGGQETQYF
TRBV7-2	TRBJ1-2	CASSLGTGGAYGYTF
TRBV7-2	TRBJ1-1	CASSPQGKVGTEAFF
TRBV5-6	TRBJ1-2	CASSRTIDAAYGYTF
TRBV15	TRBJ2-2	CATSSQGLNTGELFF
TRBV5-4	TRBJ1-1	CASSRGRTEAFF
TRBV19	TRBJ1-2	CATSASDRVYGYTF
TRBV7-2	TRBJ2-7	CASSLDRTQTYEQYF
TRBV5-1	TRBJ2-1	CASSWSGQTGNEQFF
TRBV12-3/TRBV12-4	TRBJ2-7	CASSFAGGSLYEQYF
TRBV7-6	TRBJ2-5	CASSLAEKETQYF
TRBV11-3	TRBJ1-1	CASSLAGTEEAFF
TRBV7-9	TRBJ1-3	CASSPGQGNTIYF
TRBV7-9	TRBJ1-5	CASSAQEKMPQHF
TRBV5-8	TRBJ1-5	CASSLGSVSNQPQHF
TRBV5-4	TRBJ2-1	CASSSGQGSGNEQFF
TRBV5-6	TRBJ2-1	CASSFPDRQVMGDEQFF
TRBV7-8	TRBJ1-2	CASSWTGRQRVYGYTF
TRBV28	TRBJ1-2	CASTGLRGYTF
TRBV7-2	TRBJ2-3	CASSLSRGLLTDTQYF
TRBV5-6	TRBJ2-1	CASSLWTSGADEQFF
TRBV7-2	TRBJ2-3	CASSLGRRSTDTQYF
TRBV6-5	TRBJ1-6	CASSYDRGNLLLHF
TRBV7-2	TRBJ2-5	CASSLGPSGRARWETQYF
TRBV2	TRBJ2-2	CASSESATGELFF
TRBV11-3	TRBJ1-6	CASSSRDTVSSPLHF
TRBV7-9	TRBJ1-3	CASSSTVSGNTIYF
TRBV28	TRBJ2-7	CASSLPVAGLGGQYF